These 16 T cell receptor beta chains originate from one sample sequenced in a study of T-cell reconstitution after alpha-beta-depleted transplantation in children. As it was prepared, the TCRbeta library received unique molecular identifiers. TCRdb reanalysed the PCR reads using MiXCR and keeps one entry per CDR3 protein. The sample holds 600,000 to 700,000 distinct CDR3 sequences; under 15% are singletons and the top ten take approximately 0.8%. The starting material was PBMCs, obtained before TCRalphabeta/CD19-depleted stem cell transplant. The receptors derive from a girl aged 2 to 9 with congenital amegakaryocytic thrombocytopenia, due to receive a stem cell transplant.

This chain links TRBV6-5 with TRBJ2-1; 14 bases are a match to TRBD2. The CDR3 has 16 amino acids. Germline loops: CDR1 MNHEY, CDR2 SVGAGI. Trimming removed 0 bases from V and 10 bases from J; junction bases left unmatched: 5. DNA of the CDR3: TGTGCCAGCAGTTACTCGACTAGCGGGAGGGTCGGAGAGCAGTTCTTC. This codes for CASSYSTSGRVGEQFF.

This clonotype was seen more than once but under ten times. This chain uses TRBV25-1 with TRBJ2-1; possibly TRBD2 for D (6 bases). The CDR3 runs 14 residues. Germline-derived CDR1 and CDR2 are MGHDK and SYGVNS. The germline V and J ends were trimmed by 1 base and 9 bases, with 13 bases remaining between them. The DNA of the CDR3 is TGTGCCAGCAGTGAATTTTCCCGGGAGCGTGAGCAGTTCTTC. It translates to CASSEFSREREQFF.

Ten or more counts support this clonotype. The chain combines TRBV2 with TRBJ2-3; 7 bases fit TRBD2. CDR3 length: 13 residues. The ends lost 5 bases at V and 4 bases at J; junction bases unmatched: 3. Germline V gene sequence: CDR1 SNHLY, CDR2 FYNNEI. For the CDR3, the DNA is TGTGCCAGCAGTCTGGGACTATCAGATACGCAGTATTTT. Translated: CASSLGLSDTQYF.

Concerning this clonotype itself: A much more abundant neighbour one base away suggests this may be a read error. The V gene is TRBV5-1, the J gene TRBJ2-7, with 7 bases lining up with TRBD1. The CDR3 totals 17 residues. After removal of 2 bases from V and 8 bases from J, the junction contained 19 bases not matched to a gene. Germline V gene lookup returns CDR1 SGHRS and CDR2 YFSETQ. In DNA form, the CDR3 reads TGCGCCAGCAGCTTCTCTAGGACAGGCGCCCGTCTTTACAAGCAGTACTTC. Translating gives CASSFSRTGARLYKQYF.

The chain employs TRBV4-2 and TRBJ1-6; the D is unclear. Germline V gives CDR1 LGHNA, CDR2 YNFKEQ. Between the trimmed V and J ends, which lost 4 bases and 12 bases, there was a span of 7 bases. This CDR3 is 11 amino acids long. CDR3 sequence: CASSREGPLHF. The CDR3 bases are TGTGCCAGCAGCCGAGAGGGACCCCTCCACTTT.

This clonotype was seen ten or more times. The chain employs TRBV20-1 and TRBJ2-3, with D uncertain. Germline V CDR1 and CDR2: DFQATT, SNEGSKA (reference sequence). The CDR3 loop spans 14 amino acids. V lost 3 bases to trimming and J lost 2 bases, with 12 bases between them. The CDR3 reads CSASIAGLTDTQYF. The CDR3 bases are TGCAGTGCTAGTATCGCCGGTCTCACAGATACGCAGTATTTT.

This clonotype was seen at least ten times. This chain joins TRBV20-1 and TRBJ2-1; 7 positions match TRBD2. The germline CDR1 and CDR2 sequences are DFQATT and SNEGSKA (reference sequence). The V gene end was trimmed by 4 bases and the J gene end by 5 bases; junction bases not matched to a gene: 8. The CDR3 spans 14 residues. The CDR3 here is CSATGGFGNNEQFF. CDR3 in DNA: TGCAGTGCTACCGGGGGGTTCGGTAACAATGAGCAGTTCTTC.

The chain uses TRBV2 and TRBJ2-7, with 9 bases identical to TRBD1. The V gene end was trimmed by 9 bases and the J gene end by 6 bases; junction bases not matched to a gene: 15. The CDR3 spans 15 residues. CDR1 and CDR2 from the germline V gene are SNHLY and FYNNEI. This CDR3 is CASAGRDRASGEQYF. CDR3 nucleotide sequence: TGTGCCAGTGCAGGACGGGACAGGGCCTCGGGCGAGCAGTACTTC.

In this sample, this clonotype turned up a few times. The chain employs TRBV7-9 and TRBJ2-3, with a tentative D call TRBD1 (5 bases). This CDR3 contains 14 residues. CDR1 and CDR2 from the germline V gene are SEHNR and FQNEAQ (reference sequence). Deletions cut 1 base from V and 6 bases from J, with 11 bases between. In nucleotides, the CDR3 is TGTGCCAGCAGCTTAGGTATAGGGGTGGATACGCAGTATTTT. Amino acid sequence: CASSLGIGVDTQYF.

This clonotype was counted ten times or more. This chain links TRBV20-1 with TRBJ2-5, with TRBD1 as a possible D gene (5 bases). The CDR3 has 16 amino acids. Trimming stripped 4 bases from V and 5 bases from J, with 23 bases between. Looked up from germline, CDR1 is DFQATT and CDR2 is SNEGSKA (reference sequence). DNA of the CDR3: TGCAGTGCTAATCTACGAGTGGGGCGTTTGGCGGAGACCCAGTACTTC. Its protein product is CSANLRVGRLAETQYF.

This clonotype was observed a handful of times. The V gene is TRBV5-1, the J gene TRBJ1-1, with unresolved D. The CDR3 has 15 amino acids. From germline, CDR1 is SGHRS and CDR2 YFSETQ. The germline V and J ends were trimmed by 0 bases and 4 bases, with 13 bases remaining between them. The CDR3 DNA sequence: TGCGCCAGCAGCTTGGCCCCCCTAACGGGCACTGAAGCTTTCTTT. Amino acid sequence: CASSLAPLTGTEAFF.

The chain recombines TRBV7-4 with TRBJ1-5; a possible D gene is TRBD1 (5 bases). The germline gives CDR1 SGHVT, CDR2 SQSDAQ. V was trimmed by 0 bases and J by 8 bases, leaving 41 bases between them. The CDR3 spans 24 residues. The CDR3 region has the DNA TGTGCCAGCAGCTTAGCTCTTAGGTATCAGTCGGGGAAAAGAACAGGAGAGGAATATAAGCCCCAGCATTTT. The encoded protein is CASSLALRYQSGKRTGEEYKPQHF.

CDR3: CASSEYKQDNEQFF. CDR3 DNA: TGTGCCAGCAGTGAATATAAACAGGATAATGAGCAGTTCTTC. The V and J genes are TRBV25-1 and TRBJ2-1; weak D call: TRBD1 (5 bases). Trimming removed 0 bases at V and 7 bases at J, with 10 bases between. Per the germline V gene, CDR1 is MGHDK and CDR2 is SYGVNS. The CDR3 spans 14 residues.

The chain is built from TRBV29-1 and TRBJ2-3; the D gene is possibly TRBD1 (5 bases). This CDR3 has 17 amino acids. Germline V gives CDR1 SQVTM, CDR2 ANQGSEA. V was pared by 3 bases and J by 1 base, with 20 bases between. The CDR3 sequence: CSVDLTMRQIRTDTQYF. In DNA, the CDR3 is TGCAGCGTTGATCTGACCATGAGACAGATCCGCACAGATACGCAGTATTTT.

Details on this clonotype: Its ends do not fully match the called genes, so a read error is possible. The chain couples TRBV12-3 or TRBV12-4 to TRBJ2-1; 7 nucleotides match TRBD1. The CDR3 consists of 14 residues. The CDR3 region has the DNA TGTGCCAGCAGTTTCTCCAGGGGGTTCAGTGAGCCGTTCTTC. This encodes CASSFSRGFSEPFF.

Many counts were recorded for this clonotype. The chain is built from TRBV20-1 and TRBJ2-7; D tentatively reads TRBD1 or TRBD2 (5 bases each). The CDR3 spans 11 residues. CDR1 is DFQATT and CDR2 is SNEGSKA in the germline V gene (reference sequence). V shed 6 bases and J shed 6 bases, with 12 bases lying between them. This chain's CDR3 is CSALGPGEQYF. The CDR3 bases are TGCAGTGCGTTGGGACCGGGCGAGCAGTACTTC.